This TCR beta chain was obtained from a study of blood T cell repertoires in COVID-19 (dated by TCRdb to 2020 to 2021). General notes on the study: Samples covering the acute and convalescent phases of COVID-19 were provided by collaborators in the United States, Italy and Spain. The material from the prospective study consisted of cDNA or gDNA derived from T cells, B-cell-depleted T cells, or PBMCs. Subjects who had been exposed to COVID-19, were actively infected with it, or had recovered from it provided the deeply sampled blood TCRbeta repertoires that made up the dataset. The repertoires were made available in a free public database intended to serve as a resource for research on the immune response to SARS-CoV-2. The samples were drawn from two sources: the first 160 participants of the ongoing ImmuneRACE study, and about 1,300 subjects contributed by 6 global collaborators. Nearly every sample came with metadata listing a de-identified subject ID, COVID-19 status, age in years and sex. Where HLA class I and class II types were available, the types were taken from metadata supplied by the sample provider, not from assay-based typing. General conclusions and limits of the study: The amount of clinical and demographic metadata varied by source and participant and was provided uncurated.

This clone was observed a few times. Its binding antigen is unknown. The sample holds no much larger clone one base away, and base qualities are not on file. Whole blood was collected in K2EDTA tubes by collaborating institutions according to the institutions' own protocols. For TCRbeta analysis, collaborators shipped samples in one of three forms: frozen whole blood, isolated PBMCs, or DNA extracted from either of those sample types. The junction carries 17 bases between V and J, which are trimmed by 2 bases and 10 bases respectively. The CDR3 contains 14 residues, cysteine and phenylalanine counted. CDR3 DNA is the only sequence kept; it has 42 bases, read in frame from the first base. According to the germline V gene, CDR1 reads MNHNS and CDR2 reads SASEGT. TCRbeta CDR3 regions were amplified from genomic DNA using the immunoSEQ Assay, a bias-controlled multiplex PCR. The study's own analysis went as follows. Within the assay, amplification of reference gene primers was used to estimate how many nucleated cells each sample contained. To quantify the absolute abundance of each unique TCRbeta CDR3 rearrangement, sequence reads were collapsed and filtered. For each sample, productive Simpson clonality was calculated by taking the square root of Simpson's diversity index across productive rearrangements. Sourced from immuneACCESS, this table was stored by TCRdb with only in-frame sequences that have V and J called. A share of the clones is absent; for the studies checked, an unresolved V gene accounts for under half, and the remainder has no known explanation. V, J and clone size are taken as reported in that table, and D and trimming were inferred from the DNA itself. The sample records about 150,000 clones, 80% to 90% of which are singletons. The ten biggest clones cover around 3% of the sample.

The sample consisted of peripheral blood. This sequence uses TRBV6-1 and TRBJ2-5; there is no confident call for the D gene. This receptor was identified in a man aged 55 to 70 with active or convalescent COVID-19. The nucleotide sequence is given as TGTGCCAGCAGTGAAATGGTAGCAGCATGGGTCCAGTACTTC. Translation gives CASSEMVAAWVQYF.